A selection of T cell receptor beta chains follows, all from one sample in a study of T cell responses to AZD1222 COVID-19 vaccine. Profiled with immunoSEQ multiplex PCR; TCRdb holds only in-frame clones, not every one. The data contain more than 110,000 clones, about 92% of them seen just once; the ten biggest clones take up over 7.5%. The sample was peripheral blood, taken on day 0 of AZD1222 vaccination. Every receptor here comes from an adult in good health. The CDR3 runs from the conserved cysteine through the conserved F or W. D genes are given only for firm matches. Size is stated for part of the rows, as once, few or many counts, or as a class when the clone is expanded.

TRBV4-2	-	-	TRBJ1-4	TGTGCCAGCAGCCTCGGGGACCCCGGACATGAAAAACTGTTTTTT	CASSLGDPGHEKLFF
TRBV2	-	TRBD1	TRBJ1-5	TGTGCCAGCACTCTGGGGCGGGACAGAATCTTTAGCAATCAGCCCCAGCATTTT	CASTLGRDRIFSNQPQHF
TRBV14	-	TRBD2	TRBJ2-1	TGTGCCAGCAGCCAATGGGGGGGCAATGAGCAGTTCTTC	CASSQWGGNEQFF
TRBV30	-	-	TRBJ1-3	TGTGCCTCCGCAGGGAGCCGCGCAAACACCATATATTTT	CASAGSRANTIYF
TRBV19	-	-	TRBJ1-1	TGTGCCAGTAGTACCGCCGCAGGGGCCTCGAACACTGAAGCTTTCTTT	CASSTAAGASNTEAFF
TRBV10-2	-	-	TRBJ1-2	TGCGCCAGCTCTTCAGGGCCTAACTATGGCTACACCTTC	CASSSGPNYGYTF
TRBV5-1	once	TRBD2	TRBJ2-1	TGCGCCAGCAGCTTACTAGCGGGGGAGAACTACAATGAGCAGTTCTTC	CASSLLAGENYNEQFF
TRBV12-3/TRBV12-4	-	-	TRBJ2-7	TGTGCCAGCAGTTTAGCAGGGGACGAGCAGTACTTC	CASSLAGDEQYF
TRBV7-8	-	-	TRBJ1-5	TGTGCCAGCAGCTTAGCCCGCTTCCCGGGGACGCGGGATCAGCCCCAGCATTTT	CASSLARFPGTRDQPQHF
TRBV30	-	-	TRBJ1-4	TGTGCCTGGAGGCGAGGAGGGTATGATGAAAAACTGTTTTTT	CAWRRGGYDEKLFF
TRBV27	-	-	TRBJ1-5	TGTGCCAGCACCCCGACGTTCCCAGGGGCCAATCAGCCCCAGCATTTT	CASTPTFPGANQPQHF
TRBV5-4	-	-	TRBJ2-1	TGTGCCAGCAGCTTGAGAGGGTACCACAATGAGCAGTTCTTC	CASSLRGYHNEQFF
TRBV7-2	-	TRBD2	TRBJ2-5	TGTGCCAGCAGCTTATTCCCGCGGGGGGGCGGGCAGACCCAGTACTTC	CASSLFPRGGGQTQYF
TRBV6-6	-	-	TRBJ1-5	TGTGCCAGCAGCATAGACCGACGCAGCAATCAGCCCCAGCATTTT	CASSIDRRSNQPQHF
TRBV11-2	-	-	TRBJ1-1	TGTGCCAGCAGCTTAGAACGGACGGCGAACACTGAAGCTTTCTTT	CASSLERTANTEAFF
TRBV19	many	TRBD2	TRBJ2-1	TGTGCCAGTAGAATTAGCGGGGGGGCCTACAATGAGCAGTTCTTC	CASRISGGAYNEQFF
TRBV18	-	-	TRBJ2-1	TGTGCCAGCTCACCCGCTAAATACAATGAGCAGTTCTTC	CASSPAKYNEQFF
TRBV5-5	-	-	TRBJ1-4	TGTGCCAGCAGCTTGGGAACTGCAACTAATGAAAAACTGTTTTTT	CASSLGTATNEKLFF
TRBV19	-	TRBD1	TRBJ1-5	TGTGCCAGTAGTATTTGGACAGGGGGCGCGGGTGGGAGCAATCAGCCCCAGCATTTT	CASSIWTGGAGGSNQPQHF
TRBV11-2	-	-	TRBJ1-1	TGTGCCAGCAGCCCCAGGACGTACACTGAAGCTTTCTTT	CASSPRTYTEAFF
TRBV4-1	-	TRBD1	TRBJ2-3	TGCGCCAGCAGCCAATTGGGACAGAGCACAGATACGCAGTATTTT	CASSQLGQSTDTQYF
TRBV23-1	-	TRBD1	TRBJ2-7	TGCGCCAGCAGTCAACCAAGTTACAGGGGCCGGTCCTACGAGCAGTACTTC	CASSQPSYRGRSYEQYF
TRBV10-3	-	-	TRBJ2-3	TGTGCCATCACAGACCGATCTAGCACAGATACGCAGTATTTT	CAITDRSSTDTQYF
TRBV27	-	-	TRBJ1-4	TGTGCCAGCAGTTTATCGATGGCAGTTAATGAAAAACTGTTTTTT	CASSLSMAVNEKLFF
TRBV19	-	-	TRBJ2-3	TGTGCCAGTAGTCAGCAACGGCAGGGAGTGACAGATACGCAGTATTTT	CASSQQRQGVTDTQYF
TRBV24-1	-	TRBD1	TRBJ1-2	TGTGCCACCAGTGATAACACGCCGGGACAGGGATTCTATGGCTACACCTTC	CATSDNTPGQGFYGYTF
TRBV15	-	-	TRBJ2-1	TGTGCCACCAGCAGAGACCCGGGGGCGGCCAATGAGCAGTTCTTC	CATSRDPGAANEQFF
TRBV24-1	-	TRBD2	TRBJ2-1	TGTGCCACCAGTGATTCAAAAGCGGGGGGGCGTCAGGATGAGCAGTTCTTC	CATSDSKAGGRQDEQFF
TRBV27	few	-	TRBJ1-2	TGTGCCAGCAGTTTATCGCACCTCGGGCAGGGAGTACGCTACACCTTC	CASSLSHLGQGVRYTF
TRBV7-3	-	-	TRBJ2-7	TGTGCCAGCAGCTTAGGGATTGAGCAGTACTTC	CASSLGIEQYF
TRBV28	-	-	TRBJ1-5	TGTGCCAGCAGTTTATTCTTGGGAGGTGGGCAGCCCCAGCATTTT	CASSLFLGGGQPQHF
TRBV6-1	-	TRBD2	TRBJ2-1	TGTGCCAGCAGTGAAAGCCTACTAGCGGGGGGCCCAGACAATGAGCAGTTCTTC	CASSESLLAGGPDNEQFF
TRBV3-1/TRBV3-2	-	-	TRBJ1-3	TGTGCCAGCAGCCAAACTGGGTTCTCTGGAAACACCATATATTTT	CASSQTGFSGNTIYF
TRBV28	-	-	TRBJ1-4	TGTGCCAGCACTGAAGCCGGCAGGGGTGGTGAAAAACTGTTTTTT	CASTEAGRGGEKLFF
TRBV5-4	once	TRBD1	TRBJ2-7	TGTGCCAGCAGCTTGGGGACAGGGGCTTCCTACGAGCAGTACTTC	CASSLGTGASYEQYF